A selection of T cell receptor beta chains follows, all from one sample in a study of OX40 agonist ivuxolimab in advanced cancers. Clones were read by immunoSEQ multiplex PCR, and TCRdb kept only the in-frame ones, dropping some. Found here are about 67,000 clones, about 84% of them singletons; the top ten hold under 9.5%. Sample: CD4+ or CD8+ T cells sorted from blood, taken in a trial of the OX40 agonist ivuxolimab. The receptors here all came from an adult with an advanced solid tumor such as melanoma, head and neck, liver or kidney cancer. Both conserved end residues are part of each CDR3. D genes are given only for firm matches. Clone size is given for some rows only: seen once, a few or many times, or a class if the clone is expanded.

clone size,V gene,D gene,J gene,CDR3 DNA,CDR3 protein
-,TRBV6-5,-,TRBJ2-7,TGTGCCAGCAGTTACTCGAGTTCCGGTTCCTACGAGCAGTACTTC,CASSYSSSGSYEQYF
once,TRBV5-4,-,TRBJ2-2,TGTGCCAGCAGCTTGGAGGGGGGAATGGGCGGGGAGCTGTTTTTT,CASSLEGGMGGELFF
once,TRBV5-1,-,TRBJ2-5,TGCGCCAGCAGCGAGTCGCCGGTAGAGACCCAGTACTTC,CASSESPVETQYF
-,TRBV5-1,TRBD2,TRBJ2-3,TGCGCCAGCAGCTTAACTAGCGGTCGAGATACGCAGTATTTT,CASSLTSGRDTQYF
-,TRBV2,-,TRBJ1-1,TGTGCCAGCACCTCGGAGAGGGACACTGAAGCTTTCTTT,CASTSERDTEAFF
-,TRBV28,-,TRBJ1-4,TGTGCCAGCAGTTTAAGCAGGGGCGGGGTTGAAAAACTGTTTTTT,CASSLSRGGVEKLFF
-,TRBV6-6,-,TRBJ1-5,TGTGCCACATCAGGGTGGAATCAGCCCCAGCATTTT,CATSGWNQPQHF
few,TRBV19,-,TRBJ1-1,TGTGCCAGTAGTATAGTCGGGGTGGGCACTGAAGCTTTCTTT,CASSIVGVGTEAFF
-,TRBV2,-,TRBJ1-6,TGTGCCAGCACACGGGGGGGAGGGGACTCACCCCTCCACTTT,CASTRGGGDSPLHF
few,TRBV10-3,TRBD1,TRBJ2-7,TGTGCCACTTTAGCTAGGGACAGGGGGCAGGGCGAGCAGTACTTC,CATLARDRGQGEQYF
-,TRBV14,-,TRBJ2-7,TGTGCCAGCAGCCAAGATTCGGTCAGGGGGCAGTACTTC,CASSQDSVRGQYF
-,TRBV5-1,-,TRBJ1-4,TGCGCCAGCAGCGGCTACCCTATCGAGTCAACTAATGAAAAACTGTTTTTT,CASSGYPIESTNEKLFF
-,TRBV5-1,TRBD2,TRBJ2-2,TGCGCCAGCAGCTCCCTGACTAGCGGGGCCACCGGGGAGCTGTTTTTT,CASSSLTSGATGELFF
few,TRBV27,-,TRBJ1-2,TGTGCCAGCAGTCCCGGGACAACGTACTATGGCTACACCTTC,CASSPGTTYYGYTF
-,TRBV7-8,-,TRBJ1-2,TGTGCCAGCAGCTTAGTCCCAAGAAACTATGGCTACACCTTC,CASSLVPRNYGYTF
-,TRBV2,-,TRBJ1-3,TGTGCCAGCAGGGGGCCAGGGGCCGGAAACACCATATATTTT,CASRGPGAGNTIYF
-,TRBV19,-,TRBJ2-1,TGTGCCAGTAGTCCCGGGAACTACAATGAGCAGTTCTTC,CASSPGNYNEQFF
-,TRBV6-5,-,TRBJ1-2,TGTGCCAGCAGTTACACAAACCGCGGATCGGGCTATGGCTACACCTTC,CASSYTNRGSGYGYTF
-,TRBV25-1,-,TRBJ1-1,TGTGCCAGCAGTGAATGGCGGGGGGCGGAATCTGAAGCTTTCTTT,CASSEWRGAESEAFF
-,TRBV4-2,-,TRBJ2-1,TGTGCCAGCAGCCAAGGGCTGCAGGGAGGGGGCTACAATGAGCAGTTCTTC,CASSQGLQGGGYNEQFF
few,TRBV6-1,-,TRBJ1-2,TGTGCCAGCAGTGACGGACCGTGGGATGGCTACACCTTC,CASSDGPWDGYTF
-,TRBV7-8,-,TRBJ2-7,TGTGCCAGCAGCTCGGACAGCTCCTACGAGCAGTACTTC,CASSSDSSYEQYF
-,TRBV2,-,TRBJ1-5,TGTGCCAGCAGTGGAGGGGAGGGCAATCAGCCCCAGCATTTT,CASSGGEGNQPQHF
-,TRBV2,-,TRBJ2-7,TGTGCCGGGTCCACAGTTTCCTACGAGCAGTACTTC,CAGSTVSYEQYF
-,TRBV29-1,TRBD1,TRBJ1-1,TGCAGCGTTTCACAGGGGGCAACTGAAGCTTTCTTT,CSVSQGATEAFF
-,TRBV2,TRBD2,TRBJ2-3,TGTGCCAGCAGCGTGAACTCTTTTCGGGCTAGCGGGGACACAGATACGCAGTATTTT,CASSVNSFRASGDTDTQYF
-,TRBV6-6,TRBD1,TRBJ2-7,TGTGCCAGCAGCGACAGGGGGGTGGGCGAGCAGTACTTC,CASSDRGVGEQYF
-,TRBV5-6,TRBD2,TRBJ2-3,TGTGCCAGCAGCGGCCTCGGGACTAGCGGCACAGATACGCAGTATTTT,CASSGLGTSGTDTQYF